The 3 T cell receptor beta chains below come from one sample, sequenced in a study of memory CD4+ T cells and cytomegalovirus serostatus. Using immunoSEQ multiplex PCR, the repertoire was profiled, and TCRdb retains in-frame clones only, with some absent. The sample has fewer than 40,000 clones, around three quarters seen once. Single viable CD3+CD4+CD8-CD45RO+ cells were sorted as the memory CD4+ T cells. The sequenced material came from memory CD4+ T cells from blood. The receptor set was obtained from an adult in good health and CMV-seronegative.

The chain has TRBV30 and TRBJ1-1; the D gene is possibly TRBD1 (5 bases). V dropped 0 bases and J dropped 5 bases, with 10 bases sitting between them. This CDR3 is built from 13 residues. The V gene's germline CDR1 is GTSNPN and CDR2 SVGIG (reference sequence). The CDR3 sequence: CAWSVLSGTEAFF. The CDR3 DNA reads TGTGCCTGGAGTGTACTATCAGGGACTGAAGCTTTCTTT.

V usage is TRBV9 and J usage is TRBJ2-5, with 7 nucleotides matching TRBD2. The CDR3 consists of 16 residues. Germline V gene data show CDR1 as SGDLS and CDR2 as YYNGEE. Trimming took 0 bases from V and 1 from J; bases not matched to a gene: 6. CDR3 loop: CASSVVGSGPQETQYF. DNA for the CDR3: TGTGCCAGCAGCGTAGTTGGTAGCGGGCCCCAAGAGACCCAGTACTTC. The entire variable domain, with the rest obtained from reference TRBV9 and TRBJ2-5, is as follows: DSGVTQTPKHLITATGQRVTLRCSPRSGDLSVYWYQQSLDQGLQFLIQYYNGEERAKGNILERFSAQQFPDLHSELNLSSLELGDSALYFCASSVVGSGPQETQYFGPGTRLLVL.

The chain joins TRBV7-6 to TRBJ1-3, with 8 bases matching TRBD1. Germline trimming cut 1 base from V and 6 bases from J; bases unmatched to any gene: 2. Germline V lookup: CDR1 SGHVS, CDR2 FNYEAQ. CDR3 size: 14 residues. The CDR3 spells CASSLGQGTNTIYF. The CDR3 nucleotides are TGTGCCAGCAGCTTAGGACAGGGGACAAACACCATATATTTT.